One sample yielded the 18 T cell receptor beta chains listed below, sequenced in a study of brain T cells in children with intractable seizures (dated by TCRdb to about 2021). Receptor amplification or capture employed the immunoSEQ multiplex PCR assay. TCRdb mirrors the immuneACCESS table, restricted to in-frame sequences. Some clones are absent from its copies; in checked studies, under half trace to an unresolved V gene, and the reason for the others is unknown. For this sample there are hundreds of thousands of clones; roughly 92% appear just once. 5% to 7% of the sample comes from the top ten. The time point label for this specimen denotes: blood from clinic visit 5 months post-surgery; TSC patient then seizure free. The sequencing here drew on peripheral blood, taken 4 to 5 months after surgery. All receptors derive from a boy younger than two with tuberous sclerosis and intractable seizures.

The chain uses TRBV11-2 and TRBJ2-7; 12 bases line up with TRBD1. This CDR3 is 13 amino acids long. V lost 5 bases, J lost 11 bases, and 7 bases stayed unmatched. CDR1 is SGHAT and CDR2 is FQNNGV in the germline V gene. In DNA, the CDR3 is TGTGCCAGCAGCCGGGACAGGGGGCAAATGGAGTACTTC. Protein product: CASSRDRGQMEYF.

The gene calls are TRBV7-9 and TRBJ2-7, with 8 nucleotides matching TRBD2. Per the germline V gene, CDR1 is SEHNR and CDR2 is FQNEAQ (reference sequence). This CDR3 contains 16 residues. The V and J ends lost 5 bases and 3 bases, in that order; junction bases with no gene match: 12. The CDR3 spells CASSPVVAGGRYEQYF. The CDR3 coding sequence is TGTGCCAGCAGCCCCGTCGTGGCGGGGGGCCGCTACGAGCAGTACTTC.

CDR3 sequence reads: CATSQGGEKLFF. CDR3 nucleotide sequence: TGTGCCACCAGCCAGGGCGGGGAAAAACTGTTTTTT. This chain joins TRBV15 and TRBJ1-4; maybe TRBD1 (5 bases). This CDR3 is 12 amino acids long. The germline CDR1 and CDR2 sequences are LNHNV and YYDKDF (reference sequence). V was clipped by 5 bases and J by 8 bases, with 9 bases between them.

The rearrangement joins TRBV9 to TRBJ2-1, with a weak D call TRBD1 (5 bases). The V gene's germline CDR1 is SGDLS and CDR2 YYNGEE. Trimming pared 3 bases from V and 5 bases from J, leaving 18 bases between. This CDR3 region has 16 residues. The CDR3 DNA sequence: TGTGCCAGCAGCGCCACGCCCCACCCAGGGAACAATGAGCAGTTCTTC. It encodes CASSATPHPGNNEQFF.

The chain is built from TRBV5-4 and TRBJ2-5; D ambiguous. This CDR3 is 13 amino acids long. The germline CDR1 and CDR2 sequences are SGHNT and YYREEE (reference sequence). V was trimmed by 1 base and J by 5 bases, leaving 9 bases between them. CDR3 loop: CASSLFGGETQYF. DNA for the CDR3: TGTGCCAGCAGCTTGTTTGGTGGGGAGACCCAGTACTTC.

V is TRBV3-1 (or the pseudogene TRBV3-2) and J is TRBJ2-7, with 7 positions matching TRBD2. The V and J ends lost 1 base and 6 bases, in that order; junction bases with no gene match: 0. The germline gives CDR1 LGHDT, CDR2 YNNKEL (reference sequence). This CDR3 is built from 12 residues. The CDR3 DNA is TGTGCCAGCAGCCAAGGGGAGGGCGAGCAGTACTTC. Its protein is CASSQGEGEQYF.

The chain uses TRBV4-1 and TRBJ2-3, with TRBD2 matching over 8 bases. Germline V CDR1 and CDR2: MGHRA, YSYEKL. This CDR3 has 17 residues. The V segment lost 0 bases and the J segment 2 bases; nucleotides outside the gene matches: 7. CDR3 sequence: CASSQDPVGRATDTQYF. As DNA, the CDR3 is TGCGCCAGCAGCCAAGATCCGGTCGGGAGGGCCACAGATACGCAGTATTTT.

V usage is TRBV3-1 (or the pseudogene TRBV3-2) and J usage is TRBJ2-1; 7 nucleotides line up with TRBD2. With 4 bases clipped from V and 0 bases from J, the junction kept 9 bases outside the gene matches. The CDR3 sequence is 17 residues long. Germline CDR1 and CDR2: LGHDT and YNNKEL (reference sequence). The CDR3 region is CASSRLGRGSSYNEQFF. In nucleotides, the CDR3 is TGTGCCAGCAGCCGGCTAGGGCGGGGGAGCTCCTACAATGAGCAGTTCTTC.

The rearrangement links TRBV6-5 to TRBJ1-2; D is possibly TRBD1 (5 bases). The V and J ends lost 0 bases and 8 bases respectively, with 19 bases between them. Germline V gene sequence: CDR1 MNHEY, CDR2 SVGAGI. The CDR3 is 16 amino acids. For the CDR3, the DNA is TGTGCCAGCAGTTACTCGCCGGCAAGGCCGGGGGAGGGCTACACCTTC. It yields the protein CASSYSPARPGEGYTF.

This chain links TRBV3-1 (or the pseudogene TRBV3-2) with TRBJ2-5; D might be TRBD1 or TRBD2, each matching 5 bases. V lost 4 bases, J lost 0 bases, and 9 bases lay in between. CDR1 and CDR2 from the germline V gene are LGHDT and YNNKEL (reference sequence). CDR3 length equals 14 residues. CDR3 in DNA: TGTGCCAGCAGCCCCCCGGGACACCAAGAGACCCAGTACTTC. Its protein product is CASSPPGHQETQYF.

The rearrangement joins TRBV9 to TRBJ2-1; D assignment may be TRBD1 or TRBD2 (5 bases each). The CDR3 spans 13 residues. Germline CDR1 and CDR2: SGDLS and YYNGEE. V lost 5 bases, J lost 8 bases, and 14 bases lay in between. The CDR3 region has the DNA TGTGCCAGCAGTTTTGGGGGTAGGGATGAGCAGTTCTTC. It translates to CASSFGGRDEQFF. The variable domain in full, with the rest retrieved from reference TRBV9 and TRBJ2-1, is DSGVTQTPKHLITATGQRVTLRCSPRSGDLSVYWYQQSLDQGLQFLIQYYNGEERAKGNILERFSAQQFPDLHSELNLSSLELGDSALYFCASSFGGRDEQFFGPGTRLTVL.

V is TRBV10-3 and J is TRBJ1-5, with a weak D call TRBD1 (6 bases). Trimming removed 3 bases at V and 4 bases at J, with 13 bases between. Per germline, CDR1 ENHRY and CDR2 SYGVKD. CDR3 length: 15 amino acids. In DNA, the CDR3 is TGTGCCATCAGTGAATCGGGACATGGGAATCAGCCCCAGCATTTT. This codes for CAISESGHGNQPQHF.

The chain uses TRBV30 and TRBJ2-7; 7 bases map to TRBD2. Germline loops: CDR1 GTSNPN, CDR2 SVGIG (reference sequence). The CDR3 runs 17 residues. V lost 3 bases to trimming and J lost 2 bases; unmatched junction nucleotides: 16. DNA for the CDR3: TGTGCCTGGAGCATGGGTGGGAGGGCCCCGGGCGCCTACGAGCAGTACTTC. Translating it yields CAWSMGGRAPGAYEQYF.

The chain carries TRBV19 and TRBJ1-1; 7 bases agree with TRBD1. J gave up 0 bases and V 1 base, and 8 bases lay outside the gene matches. This CDR3 is 17 amino acids long. Per the germline V gene, CDR1 is LNHDA and CDR2 is SQIVND (reference sequence). The CDR3 nucleotides read TGTGCCAGTAGTATAGCTCCGGGACAGTCCATGAACACTGAAGCTTTCTTT. It encodes CASSIAPGQSMNTEAFF.

The chain has TRBV14 and TRBJ2-7; no reliable D call. CDR3 length: 12 residues. In germline, CDR1 is SGHDN, CDR2 FVKESK. The V end lost 0 bases, the J end lost 1 base, and 1 base lay between the germline ends. The CDR3 DNA reads as TGTGCCAGCAGCCAAGAATCCTACGAGCAGTACTTC. Encoded protein: CASSQESYEQYF.

This sequence joins TRBV5-6 and TRBJ1-3, with 8 positions matching TRBD1. The germline gives CDR1 SGHDT, CDR2 YYEEEE. The CDR3 is 17 amino acids. The J segment lost 1 base and the V segment lost 5 bases, leaving 11 bases of the junction unmatched. CDR3 DNA sequence: TGTGCCAGCAGTTACAGGGGGATCATGTCTTCTGGAAACACCATATATTTT. Amino acids: CASSYRGIMSSGNTIYF. Looking up the rest from reference TRBV5-6 and TRBJ1-3 gives the full variable domain: DAGVTQSPTHLIKTRGQQVTLRCSPKSGHDTVSWYQQALGQGPQFIFQYYEEEERQRGNFPDRFSGHQFPNYSSELNVNALLLGDSALYLCASSYRGIMSSGNTIYFGEGSWLTVV.

CDR3 DNA sequence: TGTGCCAGCAGTCACCTCAGGGGGGGGGTATACAATGAGCAGTTCTTC. Translated, it gives CASSHLRGGVYNEQFF. The chain recombines TRBV6-2 or TRBV6-3 with TRBJ2-1; possibly TRBD1 or TRBD2 for D (7 bases each). There are 16 residues in the CDR3. Per the germline V gene, CDR1 is MNHEY and CDR2 is SVGEGT. V lost 5 bases to trimming and J lost 4 bases, with 18 bases between them.

V gene TRBV28 combines with J gene TRBJ1-5, with TRBD1 identical over 10 bases. This CDR3 spans 18 amino acids. Germline V CDR1 and CDR2: MDHEN, SYDVKM. V shed 7 bases, J shed 0 bases, and the junction held 12 bases outside the gene matches. The CDR3 DNA reads as TGTGCCAGCACCGGGGACAGGGGATGGTTTAATAGCAATCAGCCCCAGCATTTT. The encoded protein is CASTGDRGWFNSNQPQHF.